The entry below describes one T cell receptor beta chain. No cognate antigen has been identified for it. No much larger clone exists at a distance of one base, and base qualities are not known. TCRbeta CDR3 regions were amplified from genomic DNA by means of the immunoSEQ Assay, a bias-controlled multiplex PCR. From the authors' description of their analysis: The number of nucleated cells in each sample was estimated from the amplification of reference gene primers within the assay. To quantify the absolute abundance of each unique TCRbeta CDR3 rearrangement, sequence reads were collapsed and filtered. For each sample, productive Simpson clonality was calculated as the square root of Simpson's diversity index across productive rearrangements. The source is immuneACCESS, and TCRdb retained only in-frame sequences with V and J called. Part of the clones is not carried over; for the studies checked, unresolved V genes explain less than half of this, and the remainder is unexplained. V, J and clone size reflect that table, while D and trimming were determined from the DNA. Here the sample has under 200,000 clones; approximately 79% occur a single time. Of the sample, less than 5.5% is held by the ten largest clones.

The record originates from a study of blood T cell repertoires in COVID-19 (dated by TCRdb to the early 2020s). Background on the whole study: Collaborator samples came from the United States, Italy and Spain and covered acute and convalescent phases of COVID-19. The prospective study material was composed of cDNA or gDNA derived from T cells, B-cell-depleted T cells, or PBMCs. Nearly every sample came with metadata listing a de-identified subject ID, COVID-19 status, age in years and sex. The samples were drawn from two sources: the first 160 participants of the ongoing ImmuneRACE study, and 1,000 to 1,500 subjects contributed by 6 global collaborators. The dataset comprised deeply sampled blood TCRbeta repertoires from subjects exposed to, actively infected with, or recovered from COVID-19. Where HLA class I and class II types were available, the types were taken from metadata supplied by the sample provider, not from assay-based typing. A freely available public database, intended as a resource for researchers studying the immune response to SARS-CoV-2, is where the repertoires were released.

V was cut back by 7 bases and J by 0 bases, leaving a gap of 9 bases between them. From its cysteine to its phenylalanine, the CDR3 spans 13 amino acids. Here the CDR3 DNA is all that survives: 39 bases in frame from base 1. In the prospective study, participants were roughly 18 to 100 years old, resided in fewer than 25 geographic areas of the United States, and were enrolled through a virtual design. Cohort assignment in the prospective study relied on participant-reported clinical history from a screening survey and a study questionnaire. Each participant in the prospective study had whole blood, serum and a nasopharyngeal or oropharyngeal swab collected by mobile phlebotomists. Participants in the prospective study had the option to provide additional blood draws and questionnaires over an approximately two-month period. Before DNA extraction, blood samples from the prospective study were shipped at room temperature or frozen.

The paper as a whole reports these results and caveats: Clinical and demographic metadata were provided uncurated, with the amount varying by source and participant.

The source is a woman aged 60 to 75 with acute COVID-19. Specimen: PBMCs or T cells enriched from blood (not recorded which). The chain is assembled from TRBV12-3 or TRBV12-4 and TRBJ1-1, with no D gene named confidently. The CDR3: CASTVLLNTEAFF. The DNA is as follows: TGTGCCAGCACTGTCCTTTTGAACACTGAAGCTTTCTTT.